Shown below are 16 T cell receptor beta chains from a single sample sequenced in a study of T cell repertoires in cytomegalovirus infection. Each CDR3 protein gets one entry after TCRdb re-called the reads with MiXCR. The table includes 45,000 to 55,000 distinct CDR3 sequences, about 20% detected once. These receptors' targets are unknown. The specimen comprised CD8+ T cells from cultured PBMCs, sampled from culture after CMV antigen stimulation. The receptors were sampled from a human donor in good health (CMV status not recorded). Some clones in this sample may be carry-over from other donors' samples.

Only a few counts were recorded for this clonotype. V is TRBV7-9 and J is TRBJ2-1; 9 bases are shared with TRBD1. This CDR3 has 14 residues. Losses at the gene ends were 4 bases for V and 9 bases for J; bases not matched to a gene: 7. Germline V gene sequence: CDR1 SEHNR, CDR2 FQNEAQ (reference sequence). As DNA, the CDR3 is TGTGCCAGCAGCTCAGGACAGGGGATAGTTGAGCAGTTCTTC. This gives the protein CASSSGQGIVEQFF.

The V and J genes are TRBV7-8 and TRBJ1-1; D might be TRBD1 (6 bases). Per the germline V gene, CDR1 is SGHVS and CDR2 is FQNEAQ. Trimming took off 5 bases at V and 7 bases at J, with 23 bases between the two ends. The CDR3 is made up of 16 amino acids. As DNA, the CDR3 is TGTGCCAGCAGCGCCATACAGGGATCGGGGTCGGTTGAAGCTTTCTTT. Translating gives CASSAIQGSGSVEAFF.

V and J are TRBV7-3 and TRBJ2-3; 10 nucleotides align to TRBD1. The germline CDR1 and CDR2 sequences are SGHTA and FQGTGA. CDR3 size: 15 residues. V was clipped by 5 bases and J by 3 bases; unmatched bases: 5. The chain's CDR3 is CASSPWDRGTDTQYF. CDR3 nucleotide sequence: TGTGCCAGCAGCCCCTGGGACAGGGGTACAGATACGCAGTATTTT.

This clonotype was seen just once. V usage is TRBV2 and J usage is TRBJ1-2; D unresolved. Trimming stripped 7 bases from V and 5 bases from J, with 14 bases between. The CDR3 spans 13 residues. Germline V gene lookup returns CDR1 SNHLY and CDR2 FYNNEI. The CDR3 nucleotides read TGTGCCAGCATGGGCCGGACTACTTATGGCTACACCTTC. Its translation is CASMGRTTYGYTF.

This clonotype was counted between two and nine times. The chain has TRBV7-9 and TRBJ1-1; D uncertain. CDR3 length: 15 residues. The germline CDR1 and CDR2 sequences are SEHNR and FQNEAQ (reference sequence). V was clipped by 2 bases and J by 3 bases, with 13 bases between them. The CDR3 spells CASSLTTEGHTEAFF. The DNA of the CDR3 is TGTGCCAGCAGCTTAACAACGGAGGGTCACACTGAAGCTTTCTTT.

The chain couples TRBV6-6 to TRBJ2-7; weak D call: TRBD2 (5 bases). The ends were cut back, 0 bases at V and 7 bases at J, with 19 bases in the middle. There are 16 residues in the CDR3. Germline CDR1 and CDR2: MNHNY and SVGAGI (reference sequence). The CDR3 region has the DNA TGTGCCAGCAGTTACTCGATCCCGGAGGTTGGAAGGGAGCAGTACTTC. It specifies CASSYSIPEVGREQYF.

This clonotype turned up a few times. J is TRBJ2-1 and V is TRBV6-4; the D gene is possibly TRBD2 (5 bases). There are 14 residues in the CDR3. V lost 4 bases and J lost 9, with 16 bases in between. Germline V gene data show CDR1 as MRHNA and CDR2 as SNTAGT. Here the CDR3 reads CASSATSYRSEQFF. The CDR3 nucleotides are TGTGCCAGCAGTGCTACTAGTTATCGTAGTGAGCAGTTCTTC.

At least ten counts were recorded for this clonotype. This rearrangement joins TRBV2 to TRBJ2-1; D gene uncertain. This CDR3 comprises 13 residues. CDR1 and CDR2 (germline): SNHLY, FYNNEI. Trimming took off 8 bases at V and 6 bases at J, with 14 bases between the two ends. CDR3 in DNA: TGTGCCAGCGGTACAAGTAGCCTCAATGAGCAGTTCTTC. It encodes CASGTSSLNEQFF.

The table lists this clonotype with many counts. This rearrangement joins TRBV6-4 to TRBJ2-6, with 10 bases identical to TRBD2. Losses at the gene ends were 2 bases for V and 0 bases for J; bases not matched to a gene: 1. The CDR3 runs to 17 residues. From germline, CDR1 is MRHNA and CDR2 SNTAGT. In DNA, the CDR3 is TGTGCCAGCAGTGACGGGACTAGCGCCTCTGGGGCCAACGTCCTGACTTTC. This gives the protein CASSDGTSASGANVLTF.

With regard to this clonotype: This sequence may be a read error, since a much larger clone differs from it by one base. This sequence joins TRBV7-9 and TRBJ2-7; 9 bases align to TRBD1. Germline CDR1 reads SEHNR; CDR2 reads FQNEAQ (reference sequence). Trimming at V came to 3 bases and at J to 9 bases, leaving 9 bases not matched to a gene. This CDR3 has 14 residues. CDR3 region: CASSFLDRGHGQYF. The CDR3 region has the DNA TGTGCCAGCAGCTTTCTGGACAGGGGCCACGGGCAGTACTTC.

This clonotype appeared a few times. The chain joins TRBV7-6 to TRBJ1-1; no definite D call. Germline V gene lookup returns CDR1 SGHVS and CDR2 FNYEAQ. This CDR3 spans 17 amino acids. V lost 0 bases and J 3 bases, leaving 17 bases between the germline ends. The CDR3: CASSLAGGPPIDTEAFF. Written as DNA, the CDR3 is TGTGCCAGCAGCTTAGCGGGAGGTCCTCCAATCGACACTGAAGCTTTCTTT.

This clonotype was counted a few times. The J gene is TRBJ2-7, the V gene TRBV7-2; D perhaps matches TRBD2 (5 bases). Per germline, CDR1 SGHTA and CDR2 FQGNSA. The CDR3 sequence is 14 residues long. With 3 bases removed from V and 0 bases from J, the gap between germline ends came to 9 bases. DNA of the CDR3: TGTGCCAGCAGCTTCATAGCGACCTCCTACGAGCAGTACTTC. The encoded protein is CASSFIATSYEQYF.

The rearrangement links TRBV7-9 to TRBJ2-1, with D unclear. The V gene's germline CDR1 is SEHNR and CDR2 FQNEAQ (reference sequence). This CDR3 spans 13 amino acids. The V end was cut by 1 base, the J end by 5 bases, with 6 bases between. The CDR3 DNA reads TGTGCCAGCAGCTTAGTTTCGAACAATGAGCAGTTCTTC. The encoded protein is CASSLVSNNEQFF.

The rearrangement links TRBV7-2 to TRBJ2-1, with D unclear. In germline, CDR1 is SGHTA, CDR2 FQGNSA. V was cut by 2 bases and J by 2 bases, with 4 bases left in between. The CDR3 runs to 13 residues. Here the CDR3 reads CASSLSTYNEQFF. The DNA of the CDR3 is TGTGCCAGCAGCTTATCTACCTACAATGAGCAGTTCTTC.

This clonotype occurred a few times. The chain employs TRBV12-3 or TRBV12-4 and TRBJ1-1; 9 bases match TRBD1. J lost 3 bases, V lost 5 bases, and 4 bases had no gene match. The CDR3 spans 14 residues. CDR3: CASSPDRGDTEAFF. The CDR3 region has the DNA TGTGCCAGCAGTCCAGACAGGGGGGACACTGAAGCTTTCTTT.

The V call is TRBV7-3, the J call TRBJ2-3; either TRBD1 or TRBD2 may fit D (5 bases each). Trimming shortened V by 4 bases and J by 4 bases, and 9 bases separated the two germline ends. The CDR3 spans 13 residues. Germline V gene lookup returns CDR1 SGHTA and CDR2 FQGTGA. CDR3 bases: TGTGCCAGCAGCTGGGGGATGGCAGATACGCAGTATTTT. Translating it yields CASSWGMADTQYF. The variable domain in full, completed from reference TRBV7-3 and TRBJ2-3, reads GAGVSQTPSNKVTEKGKYVELRCDPISGHTALYWYRQSLGQGPEFLIYFQGTGAADDSGLPNDRFFAVRPEGSVSTLKIQRTERGDSAVYLCASSWGMADTQYFGPGTRLTVL.